This record covers a single TCR beta chain. This specimen belongs to a study of control samples from healthy donors and cancer patients. The method was immunoSEQ multiplex PCR; TCRdb's version includes in-frame clones alone and lacks a portion of them. This table holds some 94,000 clones, roughly 86% found once. This CDR3 is built from 21 residues. V gave up 1 base and J gave up 5 bases, with 32 bases separating them. CDR1 is MGHRA, CDR2 YSYEKL, per germline. The V call is TRBV4-1, the J call TRBJ1-2; D perhaps matches TRBD1 (6 bases). This receptor was identified in a woman in her 50s in good health. Sample: blood. The CDR3 DNA reads TGCGCCAGCAGCCAAGGGCAGATAAGTTCGACCGGGGGCAGAATGATTTATGGCTACACCTTC. Translating gives CASSQGQISSTGGRMIYGYTF.